This T cell receptor beta chain was found in a study of blood T cell repertoires in COVID-19. Whole-study context: Collection of acute and convalescent COVID-19 samples took place in the United States, Italy and Spain.

Recruitment covered under 25 US areas and drew participants whose ages spanned about 18 to 100 years. Sequencing was performed with immunoSEQ multiplex PCR; in TCRdb, only in-frame clones are kept and a portion is missing. Among 260,000 or so clones listed, under 90% were seen once. V was pared by 1 base and J by 0 bases, with 7 bases between. The CDR3 has 15 amino acids. Germline assignment: CDR1 SGHAT and CDR2 FQNNGV. Sequencing was performed on PBMCs or T cells enriched from blood (not recorded which). This sequence originates from a woman aged 40 to 55 who had been exposed to COVID-19. The chain carries TRBV11-2 and TRBJ1-5; D not certain. CDR3 amino acids: CASSLVADSNQPQHF. As DNA, the CDR3 is TGTGCCAGCAGCTTAGTGGCAGATAGCAATCAGCCCCAGCATTTT.